Presented here are 25 T cell receptor beta chains from one specimen sequenced in a study of blood T cell repertoires in COVID-19. Using immunoSEQ multiplex PCR, the repertoire was profiled, and TCRdb retains in-frame clones only, with some absent. The table includes about 240,000 clones, 75% to 90% detected once. The specimen was peripheral blood. These receptors were collected from an older woman with active or convalescent COVID-19.

The V and J genes are TRBV7-9 and TRBJ1-1; a weak D match, TRBD1 (6 bases). The CDR3 extends over 16 amino acids. Looked up from germline, CDR1 is SEHNR and CDR2 is FQNEAQ (reference sequence). The ends were cut back, 1 base at V and 4 bases at J, with 16 bases in the middle. CDR3 sequence: CASSLGDTARGTEAFF. The CDR3 DNA follows: TGTGCCAGCAGCTTAGGGGACACGGCGAGGGGCACTGAAGCTTTCTTT.

The rearrangement uses TRBV6-5 and TRBJ2-7; 8 bases map to TRBD2. Trimming at V came to 5 bases and at J to 4 bases, leaving 7 bases not matched to a gene. Per germline, CDR1 MNHEY and CDR2 SVGAGI. The CDR3 totals 14 residues. CDR3 sequence: CASSPRGDKYEQYF. The CDR3 coding sequence is TGTGCCAGCAGTCCGCGGGGGGATAAGTACGAGCAGTACTTC.

The chain joins TRBV10-2 to TRBJ1-3; D perhaps matches TRBD1 (6 bases). Trimming shortened V by 6 bases and J by 3 bases, and 12 bases separated the two germline ends. The length of the CDR3 is 14 residues. Per the germline V gene, CDR1 is WSHSY and CDR2 is SAAADI. The CDR3 DNA is TGCGCCAGCAGGGACAGACCCTATGGAAACACCATATATTTT. Protein sequence: CASRDRPYGNTIYF.

In regard to this clone: This CDR3 fails to terminate in the conserved phenylalanine or tryptophan, so it likely reflects a read error. No DNA is shown, since the ends of the CDR3 on it are uncertain; the CDR3 is the one TCRdb lists. V gene TRBV7-4 combines with J gene TRBJ2-6; the table gives TRBD2 as D, unverified against the DNA. The CDR3 sequence runs 10 residues, both termini included. The germline gives CDR1 SGHVT, CDR2 SQSDAQ. CDR3 residues: CASRKGTRRL.

This chain links TRBV29-1 with TRBJ1-2, with no clear D. CDR3 length: 13 amino acids. V was trimmed by 3 bases and J by 2 bases, leaving 10 bases between them. Per germline, CDR1 SQVTM and CDR2 ANQGSEA. The CDR3 sequence is CSVEGRENYGYTF. The CDR3 nucleotides are TGCAGCGTTGAGGGCAGAGAGAACTATGGCTACACCTTC. Full variable domain (outside the CDR3, taken from reference TRBV29-1 and TRBJ1-2): SAVISQKPSRDICQRGTSLTIQCQVDSQVTMMFWYRQQPGQSLTLIATANQGSEATYESGFVIDKFPISRPNLTFSTLTVSNMSPEDSSIYLCSVEGRENYGYTFGSGTRLTVV.

Remarks on this clone: Different DNA sequences within this sample yield the same CDR3. This chain uses TRBV30 with TRBJ1-2, with a tentative D call TRBD1 (5 bases). CDR3 length equals 14 residues. Germline CDR1 and CDR2: GTSNPN and SVGIG (reference sequence). The germline V and J ends were trimmed by 0 bases and 4 bases, with 12 bases remaining between them. DNA for the CDR3: TGTGCCTGGAGTGTTCAGGGTAGAGGCTATGGCTACACCTTC. Protein: CAWSVQGRGYGYTF.

This clone appeared once. The CDR3 DNA is TGTGCCAGTAGCTTCGGGACAACCAATACTGTTGCAGAGACCCAGTACTTC. Residues: CASSFGTTNTVAETQYF. This rearrangement joins TRBV19 to TRBJ2-5; tentative D call: TRBD1 (6 bases). The V end was cut by 6 bases, the J end by 4 bases, with 24 bases between. The CDR3 covers 17 residues. Germline V gene data show CDR1 as LNHDA and CDR2 as SQIVND (reference sequence).

The rearrangement joins TRBV29-1 to TRBJ1-2; 9 positions agree with TRBD1. The CDR3 covers 16 residues. Germline lookup yields CDR1 SQVTM and CDR2 ANQGSEA. After removal of 4 bases from V and 2 bases from J, the junction contained 11 bases not matched to a gene. CDR3 sequence (DNA): TGCAGCGTTGGGGGATCCGGGACAGGGAGCAACTATGGCTACACCTTC. Translated, it gives CSVGGSGTGSNYGYTF.

This chain connects TRBV7-2 to TRBJ1-5; 8 positions match TRBD1. After removal of 2 bases from V and 6 bases from J, the junction contained 9 bases not matched to a gene. The V gene's germline CDR1 is SGHTA and CDR2 FQGNSA. CDR3 length: 16 residues. The CDR3 loop is CASSLWAGGASQPQHF. The CDR3 DNA reads TGTGCCAGCAGCTTATGGGCAGGGGGCGCGAGTCAGCCCCAGCATTTT. Complete variable domain (other parts from reference TRBV7-2 and TRBJ1-5): GAGVSQSPSNKVTEKGKDVELRCDPISGHTALYWYRQSLGQGLEFLIYFQGNSAPDKSGLPSDRFSAERTGGSVSTLTIQRTQQEDSAVYLCASSLWAGGASQPQHFGDGTRLSIL.

This chain links TRBV7-3 with TRBJ2-5; TRBD2 agrees at 9 bases. The CDR3 covers 15 residues. Germline CDR1 SGHTA, CDR2 FQGTGA. The V segment lost 5 bases and the J segment 0 bases; nucleotides outside the gene matches: 4. CDR3 residues: CASSPSGMYQETQYF. The CDR3 region has the DNA TGTGCCAGCAGCCCTAGCGGGATGTACCAAGAGACCCAGTACTTC.

The chain joins TRBV6-5 to TRBJ1-1; TRBD1 aligns across 11 bases. V was pared by 5 bases and J by 6 bases, with 8 bases of the junction left unmatched. From germline, CDR1 is MNHEY and CDR2 SVGAGI. The CDR3 runs to 15 residues. This chain's CDR3 is CASSPGQGGPAEAFF. The CDR3 DNA is TGTGCCAGCAGTCCGGGACAGGGGGGACCCGCTGAAGCTTTCTTT.

V gene TRBV14 combines with J gene TRBJ2-5, with TRBD2 matching 8 bases. The CDR3 has 18 residues. The V and J ends lost 0 bases and 3 bases, in that order; junction bases with no gene match: 12. In germline, CDR1 is SGHDN, CDR2 FVKESK. The CDR3 DNA follows: TGTGCCAGCAGCCAAGATTACGCGGGGGGACCGAAGAAAGAGACCCAGTACTTC. It yields the protein CASSQDYAGGPKKETQYF.

This chain joins TRBV6-5 and TRBJ1-2; 7 positions match TRBD1. CDR3 length equals 14 residues. V shed 2 bases and J 2 bases; nucleotides not matched to a gene: 2. CDR1 is MNHEY and CDR2 is SVGAGI in the germline V gene. CDR3 amino acids: CASSYVGQNYGYTF. In DNA, the CDR3 is TGTGCCAGCAGTTACGTGGGACAGAACTATGGCTACACCTTC.

The CDR3 DNA sequence: TGCGCCAGCAGCCCGGGTGAGGGGGGCGGGGGAAATGAGCAGTTCTTC. The encoded protein is CASSPGEGGGGNEQFF. This rearrangement joins TRBV4-3 to TRBJ2-1, with D possibly being TRBD2 (7 bases). Germline-derived CDR1 and CDR2 are LGHNA and YSLEER. The CDR3 is 16 residues long. Between the trimmed V and J ends, which lost 4 bases and 7 bases, there was a span of 20 bases.

The CDR3 bases are TGTGCCAGCAGCTTAGTAGGGACTAGCGTCCCAGATACGCAGTATTTT. Amino acid sequence: CASSLVGTSVPDTQYF. The chain uses TRBV7-2 and TRBJ2-3, with 10 bases fitting TRBD2. Germline CDR1 reads SGHTA; CDR2 reads FQGNSA. The trim removed 1 base at V and 4 bases at J, leaving 5 bases unmatched. The CDR3 is made up of 16 amino acids.

This sequence joins TRBV18 and TRBJ1-2; D gene unclear. The CDR3 is 14 amino acids. CDR1 KGHSH and CDR2 LQKENI come from the germline V gene. The V end was cut by 0 bases, the J end by 4 bases, with 9 bases between. This CDR3 is CASSPPTVPYGYTF. DNA for the CDR3: TGTGCCAGCTCACCACCTACAGTCCCCTATGGCTACACCTTC.

This chain joins TRBV19 and TRBJ1-6, with a possible D match to TRBD1 (5 bases). The germline gives CDR1 LNHDA, CDR2 SQIVND (reference sequence). V lost 5 bases and J 3 bases, leaving 5 bases between the germline ends. This CDR3 region has 13 residues. DNA for the CDR3: TGTGCCAGTAGTGGACACTATAATTCACCCCTCCACTTT. It yields the protein CASSGHYNSPLHF.

The V gene is TRBV1, the J gene TRBJ1-3. TRBV1 is labeled a pseudogene. This CDR3 has 19 amino acids. CDR3 in amino acids: CTSSQDRLLAHGVRNTIYF. In nucleotides, the CDR3 is TGCACCAGCAGCCAAGATCGGCTGCTGGCCCACGGGGTGCGTAACACCATATATTTT.

In this sample, this clone turned up many times. The V and J genes are TRBV9 and TRBJ1-1; 11 bases fit TRBD1. This CDR3 is built from 14 residues. Germline CDR1 is SGDLS and CDR2 is YYNGEE. With 3 bases clipped from V and 7 bases from J, the junction kept 5 bases outside the gene matches. The DNA of the CDR3 is TGTGCCAGCAGCGACCCGGGACAGGGGGTTGAAGCTTTCTTT. Protein: CASSDPGQGVEAFF.

This clone has at least ten counts. The chain recombines TRBV10-2 with TRBJ2-1; TRBD2 might be the D (7 bases). V was trimmed by 8 bases and J by 4 bases, leaving 18 bases between them. CDR1 is WSHSY and CDR2 is SAAADI in the germline V gene. This CDR3 region has 15 residues. CDR3 loop: CASRPGGRNYNEQFF. The CDR3 nucleotides are TGCGCCAGCCGACCGGGGGGCCGAAATTACAATGAGCAGTTCTTC.

DNA of the CDR3: TGTGCCAGCAGCCAAGAGGGAGGGGAGACCCAGTACTTC. This codes for CASSQEGGETQYF. The chain joins TRBV3-1 (or the pseudogene TRBV3-2) to TRBJ2-5, with TRBD2 matching over 7 bases. V shed 0 bases and J 5 bases; nucleotides not matched to a gene: 0. There are 13 residues in the CDR3. Per the germline V gene, CDR1 is LGHDT and CDR2 is YNNKEL (reference sequence).

This chain uses TRBV6-5 with TRBJ1-1; the D gene is possibly TRBD1 (6 bases). The V and J ends lost 6 bases and 7 bases respectively, with 12 bases between them. The length of the CDR3 is 12 residues. Looked up from germline, CDR1 is MNHEY and CDR2 is SVGAGI. The CDR3 bases are TGTGCCAGCAGCGGACAGAACCTTGAAGCTTTCTTT. Protein: CASSGQNLEAFF.

The rearrangement joins TRBV5-1 to TRBJ1-4, with D perhaps matching TRBD1 (5 bases). The CDR3 has 14 amino acids. CDR1 is SGHRS and CDR2 is YFSETQ in the germline V gene. V was shortened by 4 bases and J by 8 bases, with 15 bases between the two germline ends. The CDR3 protein is CASSPSVREEKLFF. For the CDR3, the DNA is TGCGCCAGCAGCCCGTCCGTCAGGGAAGAAAAACTGTTTTTT.

V is TRBV5-1 and J is TRBJ1-2; the D gene is possibly TRBD1 (6 bases). The CDR3 loop spans 13 amino acids. Germline V gene sequence: CDR1 SGHRS, CDR2 YFSETQ. Trimming removed 7 bases at V and 8 bases at J, with 18 bases between. CDR3 nucleotide sequence: TGCGCCAGCGCCCTAGGGGGGGCGCGCGGCTACACCTTC. This translates into CASALGGARGYTF.

This clone was found a few times. The J gene is TRBJ2-3, the V gene TRBV10-2, with 10 bases matching TRBD2. V shed 7 bases and J 1 base; nucleotides not matched to a gene: 5. This CDR3 is 15 amino acids long. CDR1 is WSHSY, CDR2 SAAADI, per germline. The CDR3 DNA reads TGCGCCAGCACCTCCGGGACTAGCGGCACAGATACGCAGTATTTT. Protein sequence: CASTSGTSGTDTQYF.